The 4 T cell receptor beta chains presented below share a single source sample, sequenced in a study of regulatory T cells in long-lasting Graves disease. With iRepertoire HTBI primers and Arm-PCR of CDR3 regions, TCR beta libraries were built. TCRdb fed the multiplex PCR reads into MiXCR, producing one record per CDR3 protein. The sample has some 500,000 distinct CDR3 sequences, approximately 13% seen once. The time point: newly diagnosed GD, antithyroid drugs for less than 3 months. Making the TCR library involved RNA that had been extracted from PBMCs. The sample also formed part of further work on T cells in Graves' hyperthyroidism and ophthalmopathy.

The sequences come from peripheral blood mononuclear cells (PBMCs), collected at new diagnosis, from a patient treated with antithyroid drugs. These receptors were obtained from a man under 40 with Graves disease.

This chain connects TRBV6-1 to TRBJ2-1, with D hard to call. CDR3 size: 11 residues. The germline V and J ends were trimmed by 3 bases and 8 bases, with 5 bases remaining between them. Germline V CDR1 and CDR2: MNHNS, SASEGT. The CDR3 loop is CASSDEDEQFF. CDR3 DNA sequence: TGTGCCAGCAGTGACGAGGATGAGCAGTTCTTC.

This clonotype was recorded many times. The J gene is TRBJ2-7, the V gene TRBV6-2 or TRBV6-3; D perhaps matches TRBD2 (5 bases). From germline, CDR1 is MNHEY and CDR2 SVGEGT. The CDR3 has 13 residues. Trimming removed 6 bases from V and 8 bases from J, with 17 bases in between. DNA of the CDR3: TGTGCCAGCAGCATCTCCCTAGCTTTGAAGCAGTACTTC. Encoded protein: CASSISLALKQYF.

This clonotype was seen more than once but under ten times. The CDR3 DNA reads TGCAGCGCCAAAACAGGGGACCACGAGCAGTACTTC. This codes for CSAKTGDHEQYF. The genes are TRBV29-1 and TRBJ2-7; TRBD1 aligns across 7 bases. Germline trimming cut 7 bases from V and 5 bases from J; bases unmatched to any gene: 8. Germline V gives CDR1 SQVTM, CDR2 ANQGSEA. This CDR3 contains 12 residues.

The rearrangement joins TRBV18 to TRBJ1-1; D gene unclear. The V end lost 3 bases, the J end lost 14 bases, and 13 bases lay between the germline ends. From germline, CDR1 is KGHSH and CDR2 LQKENI. This CDR3 is built from 11 residues. CDR3 amino acids: CASSPSDALFF. In DNA, the CDR3 is TGTGCCAGCTCACCCAGTGATGCGTTATTCTTT.